One and the same sample provided the 19 T cell receptor beta chains below, sequenced in a study of tumor and adjacent non-tumor tissue in lung cancer. No cell sorting was done before RNA was extracted from the tissue. Three rounds of nested PCR, following a modified ARM-PCR protocol, produced the TCRbeta library. TCRdb reprocessed the multiplex PCR reads with MiXCR, giving one entry per CDR3 protein. In the table there are tens of thousands of distinct CDR3 sequences, 60% to 75% of which are singletons. Sequencing input: lung tumor tissue. All receptors come from a man in his 60s with non-small cell lung cancer.

This clonotype showed up just once. The gene calls are TRBV10-3 and TRBJ1-6; a weak D match, TRBD1 (5 bases). The germline gives CDR1 ENHRY, CDR2 SYGVKD. The length of the CDR3 is 12 residues. CDR3 DNA sequence: TGTGCTGCGCAGGGTGGCGATTCACCCCTCCACTTT. It is translated as CAAQGGDSPLHF.

Worth noting for this clonotype: This CDR3 is missing its conserved last phenylalanine or tryptophan, likely due to a read error. The chain recombines TRBV29-1 with TRBJ2-5; D possibly corresponds to TRBD1 (6 bases). There are 13 residues in the CDR3. Per germline, CDR1 SQVTM and CDR2 ANQGSEA. DNA for the CDR3: TGCAGTGTTACCGACAGGTACCAAGAGACCCAGTACATC. This gives the protein CSVTDRYQETQYI.

For this clonotype: The junction and the germline gene differ at one end; a read error may be behind it. This chain links TRBV11-1 with TRBJ2-5; 9 nucleotides match TRBD2. The CDR3 has 15 amino acids. Germline CDR1 is SGHAT and CDR2 is FQDESV (reference sequence). Here the CDR3 reads CASRSGLAVRETQYF. CDR3 nucleotide sequence: TGTGCCAGCAGATCGGGACTAGCAGTGAGGGAGACGCAGTACTTC.

Comments on this clonotype: The missing conserved phenylalanine or tryptophan at the end of this CDR3 makes a read error likely. This chain connects TRBV29-1 to TRBJ2-7; D not certain. The V gene's germline CDR1 is SQVTM and CDR2 ANQGSEA. V was pared by 1 base and J by 7 bases, with 8 bases between. The length of the CDR3 is 11 residues. DNA for the CDR3: TGCAGCGTTGAAGGAGGAAGTGAGCAGTACTTA. This sequence encodes CSVEGGSEQYL.

On this clonotype: A much larger clone sits a single nucleotide away, making a read error possible. V usage is TRBV7-9 and J usage is TRBJ2-5; D possibly corresponds to TRBD2 (7 bases). CDR3 size: 19 residues. CDR1 is SEHNR, CDR2 FQNEAQ, per germline (reference sequence). The CDR3 spells CSSSSLLGGFGGQGETQYF. CDR3 DNA sequence: TGTTCCAGCAGCTCTTTACTCGGAGGCTTCGGGGGGCAGGGGGAGACCCAGTACTTC.

Worth noting for this clonotype: At one of its ends the junction is not consistent with the germline gene, which may arise from a read error. V is TRBV6-6 and J is TRBJ1-5; D may be TRBD1 (5 bases). Germline CDR1 reads MNHNY; CDR2 reads SVGAGI (reference sequence). This CDR3 spans 13 amino acids. This chain's CDR3 is CASRTELNQPRHF. CDR3 nucleotide sequence: TGTGCCAGCAGGACAGAATTAAATCAGCCCCGGCACTTT.

The V call is TRBV20-1, the J call TRBJ2-7; TRBD1 aligns across 7 bases. The junction had 15 bases not matched to a gene; V was cut back by 7 bases and J by 0 bases. CDR1 is DFQATT and CDR2 is SNEGSKA in the germline V gene (reference sequence). This CDR3 comprises 16 residues. CDR3 loop: CSVPALGQVGSYEQYF. CDR3 nucleotide sequence: TGCAGTGTGCCCGCTCTCGGACAGGTGGGCTCCTACGAGCAGTACTTC.

J is TRBJ2-1 and V is TRBV20-1, with D unresolved. V lost 0 bases to trimming and J lost 8 bases, with 20 bases between them. This CDR3 region has 16 residues. Germline V lookup: CDR1 DFQATT, CDR2 SNEGSKA (reference sequence). The CDR3 loop is CSARDRVLPCYDEQFF. CDR3 bases: TGCAGTGCTAGAGATCGCGTCTTGCCCTGTTACGATGAGCAGTTCTTC.

Comments on this clonotype: At one of its ends the junction is not consistent with the germline gene, which may arise from a read error. The chain combines TRBV11-1 with TRBJ2-7; D perhaps matches TRBD1 (5 bases). CDR3 length: 13 residues. CDR1 and CDR2 (germline): SGHAT, FQDESV (reference sequence). The CDR3 coding sequence is TGTGACAGCAGCTACAGGTCGGCCCACGAGCAGTACTTC. Translating gives CDSSYRSAHEQYF.

About this clonotype itself: One junction end does not reproduce the germline sequence, and a read error may be involved. Here the CDR3 reads CSVESEATGTDTQYF. CDR3 in DNA: TGCAGCGTTGAGTCCGAGGCGACTGGCACAGATACGCAATATTTT. The rearrangement links TRBV29-1 to TRBJ2-3; no clear D gene. This CDR3 has 15 amino acids. Germline values: CDR1 SQVTM, CDR2 ANQGSEA.

The genes are TRBV20-1 and TRBJ2-3; perhaps D is TRBD1 or TRBD2 (6 bases each). V dropped 6 bases and J dropped 2 bases, with 24 bases sitting between them. The germline V gene has CDR1 DFQATT and CDR2 SNEGSKA (reference sequence). The CDR3 has 17 amino acids. The CDR3 sequence is CSAPLVGGPPNTDTQYF. Written as DNA, the CDR3 is TGCAGTGCCCCTCTCGTGGGGGGCCCCCCTAACACAGATACGCAGTATTTT.

In this sample, this clonotype turned up a few times. Given a much more abundant clone one base away, this may be a read error. The conserved closing phenylalanine or tryptophan is absent in this CDR3, likely reflecting a read error. The CDR3 reads CASSFPRTGETQYI. CDR3 nucleotides: TGTGCCAGCAGCTTCCCCCGAACCGGAGAGACCCAGTACATC. The chain recombines TRBV5-6 with TRBJ2-5, with D unresolved. Per germline, CDR1 SGHDT and CDR2 YYEEEE. The CDR3 loop spans 14 amino acids. V lost 2 bases and J 4 bases, leaving 12 bases between the germline ends.

Details on this clonotype: Germline and junction disagree at one end, which may indicate a read error. The rearrangement uses TRBV29-1 and TRBJ2-6; D uncertain. This CDR3 spans 15 amino acids. Germline CDR1 reads SQVTM; CDR2 reads ANQGSEA. The CDR3 sequence: CSVELDGSGANVLTF. For the CDR3, the DNA is TGCAGTGTTGAGTTGGACGGCTCTGGGGCCAACGTCCTGACTTTC. The full variable domain, rest sourced from reference TRBV29-1 and TRBJ2-6, is SAVISQKPSRDICQRGTSLTIQCQVDSQVTMMFWYRQQPGQSLTLIATANQGSEATYESGFVIDKFPISRPNLTFSTLTVSNMSPEDSSIYLCSVELDGSGANVLTFGAGSRLTVL.

Concerning this clonotype itself: This likely comes from a read error, as the CDR3 has no conserved phenylalanine or tryptophan at its end. This sequence joins TRBV20-1 and TRBJ2-2; TRBD2 agrees at 7 bases. Germline values: CDR1 DFQATT, CDR2 SNEGSKA (reference sequence). The CDR3 runs 16 residues. CDR3 coding DNA: TGCAGTGCTACTTTAGTGGGAGGGCCGGAGACCGGGAAGCTGTTTTAT. Translating it yields CSATLVGGPETGKLFY.

On this clonotype itself: As the CDR3 is not closed by the conserved phenylalanine or tryptophan, this likely results from a read error. The chain recombines TRBV14 with TRBJ2-5; 12 bases agree with TRBD2. This CDR3 comprises 18 residues. The germline gives CDR1 SGHDN, CDR2 FVKESK. The CDR3 nucleotides are TGTGCCAGCAGCATGTCCTTCAGGACTAGCGGGACCGGAGAGACACAGTACTCC. Its translation is CASSMSFRTSGTGETQYS.

To note about this clonotype: Since the CDR3 does not end with the conserved phenylalanine or tryptophan, this likely comes from a read error. The chain is built from TRBV20-1 and TRBJ2-7; D gene uncertain. This CDR3 contains 14 residues. The germline V gene has CDR1 DFQATT and CDR2 SNEGSKA (reference sequence). In nucleotides, the CDR3 is TGCAGTGCTAGCTCGGCGGTTAGCTCCTACAAGCAGTACTAC. Its protein is CSASSAVSSYKQYY.

Notes on this clonotype: The junction departs from germline at one end; a sequencing error may be responsible. The gene calls are TRBV10-1 and TRBJ2-1, with TRBD1 identical over 9 bases. This CDR3 has 16 residues. Germline CDR1 and CDR2: WNHNN and SYGVQD (reference sequence). CDR3 DNA sequence: TGCGCCAGCAGTGGGCTGACAGGGGGTCTGTACAGTGAGCAGCTCTTC. Translation: CASSGLTGGLYSEQLF.

With regard to this clonotype: A read error may produce the germline difference seen at one junction end. The chain links TRBV6-6 to TRBJ2-2, with TRBD1 matching over 7 bases. The length of the CDR3 is 16 residues. Germline V CDR1 and CDR2: MNHNY, SVGAGI (reference sequence). In nucleotides, the CDR3 is TGTGCCAACAGTTACTCGGGACAGACAAACACCGGGGAGCTGTTTTTT. As protein: CANSYSGQTNTGELFF.

Remarks on this clonotype: A much larger clone is a single base away; this may be a read error. The chain joins TRBV30 to TRBJ2-1; D is unresolved. Per germline, CDR1 GTSNPN and CDR2 SVGIG (reference sequence). V was cut by 0 bases and J by 6 bases, with 12 bases left in between. The CDR3 loop spans 14 amino acids. The CDR3 DNA follows: TGTGCCTGGAGTGTAGGGCTAGTGGCCAATGAGCAGTTCTTC. Translated, it gives CAWSVGLVANEQFF.